This TCR beta chain stems from a study of blood T cells in healthy people across ages. With a J-beta primer mix and a sample-barcoded 5' primer, a second PCR ran about 7 to 11 cycles. One entry per CDR3 protein results from TCRdb running MiXCR on the 5' RACE reads. The table shows 650,000 to 950,000 distinct CDR3 sequences, with more than 40% occurring only once. The germline V gene has CDR1 DFQATT and CDR2 SNEGSKA (reference sequence). The CDR3 runs to 12 residues. V dropped 3 bases and J dropped 5 bases, with 10 bases sitting between them. The clonotype was recovered from a man aged 55 to 70 in good health. What was sequenced was blood. The chain joins TRBV20-1 to TRBJ2-5, with no clear D. CDR3 amino acids: CSASPRKETQYF. CDR3 coding DNA: TGCAGTGCTAGCCCCCGGAAGGAGACCCAGTACTTC.